These T cell receptor beta chains were read from a single sample in a study of T-cell reconstitution after alpha-beta-depleted transplantation in children. TCRdb processed the PCR reads anew with MiXCR; each CDR3 protein has one entry. The sample has approximately 520,000 distinct CDR3 sequences, about an eighth seen once. Sequences were derived from PBMCs, mostly from graft donor cells, sampled 180 days after TCRalphabeta/CD19-depleted stem cell transplant. The receptors come from a female patient aged 2-9 years who had a stem cell transplant for aplastic anemia, so the T cells may come from the graft donor. The CDR3 runs from the conserved cysteine through the conserved F or W. The D gene is left open where the match is weak. Clone size, where shown, is once, few, many, or a class for clones that have expanded.

D: NA
V: TRBV29-1
size: few
J: TRBJ1-5
DNA: TGCAGCGTCCGGGACGCGAATAGCAATCAGCCCCAGCATTTT
CDR3: CSVRDANSNQPQHF

D: NA
V: TRBV12-3/TRBV12-4
size: many
J: TRBJ1-2
DNA: TGTGCCAGCAGTTTGGACGGAGACTATGGCTACACCTTC
CDR3: CASSLDGDYGYTF

D: TRBD1
V: TRBV6-5
size: many
J: TRBJ2-1
DNA: TGTGCCAGCAGGTCGGTGAGGACAGGGGTCATTCACAATGAGCAGTTCTTC
CDR3: CASRSVRTGVIHNEQFF

D: TRBD1
V: TRBV4-2
size: NA
J: TRBJ1-4
DNA: TGTGCCAGCAGCCAGAGGACAGGGCCCCTCGATAAAGAGAATGAAAAACTGTTTTTT
CDR3: CASSQRTGPLDKENEKLFF

D: TRBD2
V: TRBV12-3/TRBV12-4
size: NA
J: TRBJ2-3
DNA: TGTGCCAGCACCAAGGGCGGGAGGAAAACAGATACGCAGTATTTT
CDR3: CASTKGGRKTDTQYF

D: TRBD1
V: TRBV5-1
size: NA
J: TRBJ1-1
DNA: TGCGCCAGCAGCTGGACAGGGGGCACGAACACTGAAGCTTTCTTT
CDR3: CASSWTGGTNTEAFF

D: TRBD2
V: TRBV5-4
size: few
J: TRBJ2-1
DNA: TGTGCCAGCAGCAACCTGGGAGGGCCTATGAATGAGCAGTTCTTC
CDR3: CASSNLGGPMNEQFF

D: NA
V: TRBV20-1
size: NA
J: TRBJ2-5
DNA: TGCAGTGCTAGTAGAGGGAGTGGATCAGAAGAGACCCAGTACTTC
CDR3: CSASRGSGSEETQYF

D: NA
V: TRBV29-1
size: few
J: TRBJ1-1
DNA: TGCAGCGACTTACAGGTAAACACTGAAGCTTTCTTT
CDR3: CSDLQVNTEAFF

D: NA
V: TRBV11-2
size: many
J: TRBJ2-2
DNA: TGTGCCAGCAGCTCCACCCGTGGGAACACCGGGGAGCTGTTTTTT
CDR3: CASSSTRGNTGELFF

D: NA
V: TRBV12-3/TRBV12-4
size: many
J: TRBJ2-4
DNA: TGTGCCAGCAGCCCCCAAGGCATATACATTCAGTACTTC
CDR3: CASSPQGIYIQYF

D: NA
V: TRBV6-1
size: NA
J: TRBJ2-2
DNA: TGTGCCAGCTCAGGCGCGACAGTCGATCAACGGGTGCTGTTTTTT
CDR3: CASSGATVDQRVLFF

D: NA
V: TRBV4-2
size: few
J: TRBJ2-7
DNA: TGTGCCAGCAGCCAAACGAGCTGGCTAAGCTCCTACGAGCAGTACTTC
CDR3: CASSQTSWLSSYEQYF

D: NA
V: TRBV19
size: NA
J: TRBJ1-2
DNA: TGTGCCACCAAGCCGGACAGCTATGGCTACACCTTC
CDR3: CATKPDSYGYTF

D: NA
V: TRBV20-1
size: many
J: TRBJ2-1
DNA: TGCAGTGCCAAGGACGTGGCCTACAATGAGCAGTTCTTC
CDR3: CSAKDVAYNEQFF

D: NA
V: TRBV7-2
size: few
J: TRBJ1-5
DNA: TGTGCCAGCAGCTTAGGTGGCAGGTTCAATCAGCCCCAGCATTTT
CDR3: CASSLGGRFNQPQHF

D: NA
V: TRBV20-1
size: few
J: TRBJ2-4
DNA: TGCAGTGCGCCCGGGCTAGCCAAAAACATTCAGTACTTC
CDR3: CSAPGLAKNIQYF

D: NA
V: TRBV30
size: NA
J: TRBJ2-1
DNA: TGTGCCTGGAGGGCGGGATCCTACAATGAGCAGTTCTTC
CDR3: CAWRAGSYNEQFF

D: TRBD2
V: TRBV27
size: NA
J: TRBJ2-5
DNA: TGTGCCAGCAGAATGAGGACTAGCTGGGAGACCCAGTACTTC
CDR3: CASRMRTSWETQYF

D: TRBD1
V: TRBV18
size: few
J: TRBJ2-3
DNA: TGTGCCAGCTCAAGGGGACAGCCTAGCACAGATACGCAGTATTTT
CDR3: CASSRGQPSTDTQYF

D: NA
V: TRBV5-1
size: many
J: TRBJ2-1
DNA: TGCGCCAGCAGCTTGGCGGGGCCAGCCGTCAATGAGCAGTTCTTC
CDR3: CASSLAGPAVNEQFF

D: TRBD1
V: TRBV12-3/TRBV12-4
size: NA
J: TRBJ2-7
DNA: TGTGCCAGCAGTCCCAACAGGGGGAAATGGACCTACGAGCAGTACTTC
CDR3: CASSPNRGKWTYEQYF

D: TRBD1
V: TRBV7-9
size: NA
J: TRBJ1-5
DNA: TGTGCCAGCAGCAAGGGACAGGGGAGGTTGCAGCCCCAGCATTTT
CDR3: CASSKGQGRLQPQHF

D: TRBD2
V: TRBV7-6
size: NA
J: TRBJ2-5
DNA: TGTGCCAGCAGCTCAGGGAGGGGACTCCAAGAGACCCAGTACTTC
CDR3: CASSSGRGLQETQYF

D: NA
V: TRBV7-8
size: NA
J: TRBJ2-7
DNA: TGTGCCAGCAGCTTAGTGGGGGGTAACGAGCAGTACTTC
CDR3: CASSLVGGNEQYF

D: TRBD1
V: TRBV28
size: few
J: TRBJ1-5
DNA: TGTGCCAGCAGCTTTTATCCTGACAGGGGGCTGGGTCAGCCCCAGCATTTT
CDR3: CASSFYPDRGLGQPQHF

D: TRBD1
V: TRBV30
size: once
J: TRBJ1-5
DNA: TGTGCCTGGAGGTCGGCAGGGGGTATCGGATTTCAGCCCCAGCATTTT
CDR3: CAWRSAGGIGFQPQHF

D: NA
V: TRBV30
size: NA
J: TRBJ2-1
DNA: TGTGCCTGGAGTGTAAGGGGTGGTGGTGAGCAGTTCTTC
CDR3: CAWSVRGGGEQFF

D: NA
V: TRBV20-1
size: NA
J: TRBJ1-2
DNA: TGCAGTGCTTATACAGGGTCGCTCTATGGCTACACCTTC
CDR3: CSAYTGSLYGYTF

D: NA
V: TRBV28
size: many
J: TRBJ2-2
DNA: TGTGCCAGCAGTTTTGTCACCGGGGAGCTGTTTTTT
CDR3: CASSFVTGELFF

D: NA
V: TRBV12-3/TRBV12-4
size: few
J: TRBJ1-2
DNA: TGTGCCAGCAGTTCTCTCCCGGGACCTTTTAACTATGGCTACACCTTC
CDR3: CASSSLPGPFNYGYTF

D: NA
V: TRBV5-6
size: few
J: TRBJ2-3
DNA: TGTGCCAGCACCCTTGTGACAGATACGCAGTATTTT
CDR3: CASTLVTDTQYF

D: NA
V: TRBV13
size: once
J: TRBJ1-6
DNA: TGTGCCAGCAGCTTTAGACGGAGTAATTCACCCCTCCACTTT
CDR3: CASSFRRSNSPLHF

D: NA
V: TRBV6-1
size: NA
J: TRBJ1-5
DNA: TGTGCCAGCAGAGCGAGGGGTGCGCGTCAGCCCCAGCATTTT
CDR3: CASRARGARQPQHF

D: NA
V: TRBV12-3/TRBV12-4
size: NA
J: TRBJ1-6
DNA: TGTGCCAGCAGAGACCGGAGCTCCTATAATTCACCCCTCCACTTT
CDR3: CASRDRSSYNSPLHF

D: NA
V: TRBV2
size: many
J: TRBJ2-1
DNA: TGTGCCAGCACGCCACAGGGAAAGAATGAGCAGTTCTTC
CDR3: CASTPQGKNEQFF

D: TRBD1
V: TRBV20-1
size: few
J: TRBJ2-2
DNA: TGCAGTGCTAGAGTCACCGGGACAGGCGTGCCCGGGGAGCTGTTTTTT
CDR3: CSARVTGTGVPGELFF

D: NA
V: TRBV7-2
size: NA
J: TRBJ1-6
DNA: TGTGCCAGCAGCCCAAGGGGCCCTCCAAATTCACCCCTCCACTTT
CDR3: CASSPRGPPNSPLHF

D: NA
V: TRBV11-2
size: many
J: TRBJ2-3
DNA: TGTGCCAGCAGCTCCGGACTGTTCACAGATACGCAGTATTTT
CDR3: CASSSGLFTDTQYF

D: NA
V: TRBV7-9
size: few
J: TRBJ1-1
DNA: TGTGCCAGCAGCTTAGTGTCCCAGCAGAACACTGAAGCTTTCTTT
CDR3: CASSLVSQQNTEAFF

D: NA
V: TRBV28
size: NA
J: TRBJ2-7
DNA: TGTGCCAGCAGTTTAGGTGGGTATAACTACGAGCAGTACTTC
CDR3: CASSLGGYNYEQYF

D: NA
V: TRBV6-2/TRBV6-3
size: few
J: TRBJ2-5
DNA: TGTGCCAGCAGTTACGAGCGGCCCGTGGGGACCCAGTACTTC
CDR3: CASSYERPVGTQYF

D: NA
V: TRBV11-3
size: many
J: TRBJ1-2
DNA: TGTGCCAGCAGCCCACTCGGGGAGGGTGGCTACACCTTC
CDR3: CASSPLGEGGYTF

D: TRBD2
V: TRBV5-1
size: few
J: TRBJ2-1
DNA: TGCGCCAGCCGACTAGCGGTCTACAATGAGCAGTTCTTC
CDR3: CASRLAVYNEQFF

D: NA
V: TRBV28
size: many
J: TRBJ2-6
DNA: TGTGCCAGCAGTTTATATGGGGGTACTGGGGCCAACGTCCTGACTTTC
CDR3: CASSLYGGTGANVLTF

D: NA
V: TRBV28
size: NA
J: TRBJ1-1
DNA: TGTGCCAGCAGTTCCCCCCGGACGGATCAGAACACTGAAGCTTTCTTT
CDR3: CASSSPRTDQNTEAFF